These 18 T cell receptor beta chains were sequenced from one sample in a study of T-cell memory formation after mild COVID-19. Each CDR3 protein is one row after TCRdb ran MiXCR on the 5' RACE reads. The table has around 340,000 distinct CDR3 sequences, 10% to 15% seen once. The sequenced material came from PBMCs or a T cell subset sorted from them (not recorded which). The receptor source for this set is a man between 18 and 29 years old who had mild COVID-19 (a few samples of this study predate the infection). Cell type and time point are not known.

This clonotype has only one observation. The CDR3 spells CASSQGPDRGETQYF. CDR3 coding DNA: TGCGCCAGCAGCCAAGGCCCGGACAGGGGAGAGACCCAGTACTTC. This chain connects TRBV4-3 to TRBJ2-5, with 9 positions matching TRBD1. V gave up 1 base and J gave up 4 bases; unmatched junction bases: 4. Germline values: CDR1 LGHNA, CDR2 YSLEER. The CDR3 covers 15 residues.

This clonotype was recorded at least ten times. The V call is TRBV12-3 or TRBV12-4, the J call TRBJ2-7; D may be TRBD1 or TRBD2 (5 bases each). V was cut by 3 bases and J by 3 bases, with 12 bases left in between. This CDR3 comprises 14 residues. The CDR3 sequence is CASSLGQLGYEQYF. The CDR3 DNA is TGTGCCAGCAGTTTGGGGCAACTAGGCTACGAGCAGTACTTC.

This clonotype was seen a few times. The genes are TRBV11-2 and TRBJ2-1; D not certain. This CDR3 contains 14 residues. The germline V and J ends were trimmed by 6 bases and 2 bases, with 11 bases remaining between them. Germline V gene data show CDR1 as SGHAT and CDR2 as FQNNGV. The CDR3 nucleotides are TGTGCCAGCAGGATGAGTGGGACCTACAATGAGCAGTTCTTC. It yields the protein CASRMSGTYNEQFF.

This chain's CDR3 is CASSLQGPGETQYF. For the CDR3, the DNA is TGTGCCAGCAGCTTACAAGGCCCGGGGGAGACCCAGTACTTC. V is TRBV7-2 and J is TRBJ2-5; D perhaps matches TRBD2 (5 bases). Per the germline V gene, CDR1 is SGHTA and CDR2 is FQGNSA. The CDR3 loop spans 14 amino acids. Trimming shortened V by 2 bases and J by 5 bases, and 12 bases separated the two germline ends.

Only a few counts were recorded for this clonotype. The chain uses TRBV11-1 and TRBJ2-1; 9 nucleotides match TRBD1. This CDR3 comprises 17 residues. Germline trimming cut 2 bases from V and 4 bases from J; bases unmatched to any gene: 9. CDR1 is SGHAT, CDR2 FQDESV, per germline (reference sequence). The CDR3 spells CASSLIGQGTKYNEQFF. CDR3 coding DNA: TGTGCCAGCAGCTTAATCGGACAGGGGACAAAATACAATGAGCAGTTCTTC.

This clonotype was counted ten times or more. This chain uses TRBV4-1 with TRBJ1-2; TRBD1 matches 7 bases. The CDR3 is made up of 14 amino acids. Germline values: CDR1 MGHRA, CDR2 YSYEKL. V trimming: 1 base; J trimming: 8 bases; junction bases outside the gene matches: 7. As DNA, the CDR3 is TGCGCCAGCAGCCAAGGGCAGTGGACAGGAGGCTACACCTTC. Translating it yields CASSQGQWTGGYTF.

The V and J genes are TRBV7-9 and TRBJ2-6, with 9 bases that match TRBD1. Germline CDR1 is SEHNR and CDR2 is FQNEAQ (reference sequence). J gave up 0 bases and V 5 bases, and 8 bases lay outside the gene matches. This CDR3 has 18 residues. CDR3 sequence reads: CASSSRDRALSGANVLTF. The CDR3 nucleotides are TGTGCCAGCAGCAGCCGGGACAGGGCACTCTCTGGGGCCAACGTCCTGACTTTC.

This chain connects TRBV5-1 to TRBJ2-1; 8 bases align to TRBD1. The germline gives CDR1 SGHRS, CDR2 YFSETQ. Trimming removed 4 bases from V and 6 bases from J; junction bases left unmatched: 9. CDR3 length: 15 residues. CDR3 amino acids: CASSPGGGPPNEQFF. The CDR3 region has the DNA TGCGCCAGCAGCCCAGGGGGCGGGCCCCCCAATGAGCAGTTCTTC.

This clonotype was found a few times. The CDR3 DNA reads TGTGCCAGCAGCTTAGAGGGGGACACCGGGGAGCTGTTTTTT. Translation gives CASSLEGDTGELFF. The rearrangement uses TRBV7-6 and TRBJ2-2; tentatively, D is TRBD1 (6 bases). The CDR3 is made up of 14 amino acids. V lost 1 base to trimming and J lost 3 bases, with 6 bases between them. Germline V lookup: CDR1 SGHVS, CDR2 FNYEAQ. The whole variable domain, remainder taken from reference TRBV7-6 and TRBJ2-2, is GAGVSQSPRYKVTKRGQDVALRCDPISGHVSLYWYRQALGQGPEFLTYFNYEAQQDKSGLPNDRFSAERPEGSISTLTIQRTEQRDSAMYRCASSLEGDTGELFFGEGSRLTVL.

This clonotype showed up just once. The chain links TRBV5-5 to TRBJ2-3; 10 bases map to TRBD2. Germline-derived CDR1 and CDR2 are SGHKS and YYEKEE (reference sequence). The junction had 5 bases not matched to a gene; V was cut back by 0 bases and J by 4 bases. The CDR3 has 16 amino acids. Written as DNA, the CDR3 is TGTGCCAGCAGCTTGGCCCCGGGACTAGCGCCAGATACGCAGTATTTT. Its protein is CASSLAPGLAPDTQYF.

The V call is TRBV5-5, the J call TRBJ1-2; D gene unclear. CDR1 and CDR2 (germline): SGHKS, YYEKEE (reference sequence). This CDR3 is 14 amino acids long. V was cut by 1 base and J by 13 bases, with 20 bases left in between. CDR3 sequence reads: CASSLLVPELGCTF. The CDR3 region has the DNA TGTGCCAGCAGCTTGTTGGTCCCAGAGTTAGGGTGCACCTTC. Complete variable domain (other parts from reference TRBV5-5 and TRBJ1-2): DAGVTQSPTHLIKTRGQQVTLRCSPISGHKSVSWYQQVLGQGPQFIFQYYEKEERGRGNFPDRFSARQFPNYSSELNVNALLLGDSALYLCASSLLVPELGCTFGSGTRLTVV.

A few counts support this clonotype. CDR3 sequence: CASSEAGYGYTF. DNA of the CDR3: TGTGCCAGCAGTGAAGCGGGGTATGGCTACACCTTC. V usage is TRBV2 and J usage is TRBJ1-2; D remains ambiguous. Trimming shortened V by 0 bases and J by 5 bases, and 4 bases separated the two germline ends. Germline loops: CDR1 SNHLY, CDR2 FYNNEI. This CDR3 has 12 amino acids. The full variable domain, its missing parts supplied by reference TRBV2 and TRBJ1-2, is EPEVTQTPSHQVTQMGQEVILRCVPISNHLYFYWYRQILGQKVEFLVSFYNNEISEKSEIFDDQFSVERPDGSNFTLKIRSTKLEDSAMYFCASSEAGYGYTFGSGTRLTVV.

This clonotype was recorded a few times. The chain joins TRBV2 to TRBJ1-2, with D possibly TRBD1 on 6 matching bases. V shed 4 bases and J shed 2 bases, with 17 bases lying between them. Germline values: CDR1 SNHLY, CDR2 FYNNEI. The CDR3 has 16 residues. As DNA, the CDR3 is TGTGCCAGCAGTGGGACAGTACGGAATTCGAACTATGGCTACACCTTC. Translated: CASSGTVRNSNYGYTF.

The rearrangement uses TRBV7-2 and TRBJ2-3, with 8 bases that match TRBD2. J gave up 7 bases and V 1 base, and 16 bases lay outside the gene matches. Germline values: CDR1 SGHTA, CDR2 FQGNSA. The CDR3 length is 18 residues. CDR3 sequence reads: CASSLDSWFQRGPNTQYF. The CDR3 DNA is TGTGCCAGCAGCTTAGATTCTTGGTTCCAGCGGGGGCCGAATACGCAGTATTTT.

This clonotype was counted at least ten times. This sequence joins TRBV10-3 and TRBJ2-7; possible D gene TRBD1, 6 bases. Germline CDR1 and CDR2: ENHRY and SYGVKD. This CDR3 contains 12 residues. V shed 7 bases and J shed 4 bases, with 11 bases lying between them. CDR3 DNA sequence: TGTGCCATCACATCGGACAGTTACGAGCAGTACTTC. It encodes CAITSDSYEQYF.

This clonotype was seen many times. The genes are TRBV7-2 and TRBJ2-1, with 8 bases aligning to TRBD2. Germline lookup yields CDR1 SGHTA and CDR2 FQGNSA. V dropped 1 base and J dropped 9; count of bases not matched to a gene: 5. The CDR3 consists of 14 residues. The CDR3 region has the DNA TGTGCCAGCAGCTTAGGGGCGGGGGGTAGTGAGCAGTTCTTC. Encoded protein: CASSLGAGGSEQFF.

This chain connects TRBV28 to TRBJ1-5; the D is unclear. The V gene lost 6 bases and the J gene lost 5 bases, with 17 bases spanning the gap. There are 15 residues in the CDR3. CDR1 and CDR2 from the germline V gene are MDHEN and SYDVKM. The chain's CDR3 is CASSTHEPIDQPQHF. The CDR3 region has the DNA TGTGCCAGCAGCACTCACGAACCTATCGATCAGCCCCAGCATTTT.

The chain combines TRBV5-1 with TRBJ2-3, with D possibly being TRBD2 (7 bases). V was clipped by 2 bases and J by 2 bases, with 12 bases between them. The CDR3 consists of 15 residues. Germline values: CDR1 SGHRS, CDR2 YFSETQ. CDR3 region: CASSFRGGPTDTQYF. CDR3 DNA sequence: TGCGCCAGCAGCTTTAGGGGGGGGCCCACAGATACGCAGTATTTT.